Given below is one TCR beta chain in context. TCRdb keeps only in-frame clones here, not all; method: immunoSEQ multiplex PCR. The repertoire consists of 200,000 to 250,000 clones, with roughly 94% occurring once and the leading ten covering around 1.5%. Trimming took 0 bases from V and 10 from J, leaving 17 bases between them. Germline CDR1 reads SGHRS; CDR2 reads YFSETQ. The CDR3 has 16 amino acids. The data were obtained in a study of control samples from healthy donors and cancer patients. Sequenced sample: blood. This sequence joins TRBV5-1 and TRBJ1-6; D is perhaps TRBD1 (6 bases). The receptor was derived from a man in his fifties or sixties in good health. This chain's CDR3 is CASSLALAGVGSPLHF. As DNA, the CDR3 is TGCGCCAGCAGCTTGGCCCTGGCAGGGGTAGGATCACCCCTCCACTTT.